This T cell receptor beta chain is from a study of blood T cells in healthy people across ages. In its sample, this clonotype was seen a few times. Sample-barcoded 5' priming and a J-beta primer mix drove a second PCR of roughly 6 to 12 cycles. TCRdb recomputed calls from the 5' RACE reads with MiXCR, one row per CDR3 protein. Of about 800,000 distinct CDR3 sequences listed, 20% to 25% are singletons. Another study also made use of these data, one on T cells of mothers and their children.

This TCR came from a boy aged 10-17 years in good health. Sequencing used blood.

The CDR3 bases are TGCAGTGCCCCGAAATCTAATGAAAAACTGTTTTTT. This gives the protein CSAPKSNEKLFF. The chain links TRBV20-1 to TRBJ1-4; no definite D call. V was pared by 6 bases and J by 3 bases, with 8 bases between. Germline V gene data show CDR1 as DFQATT and CDR2 as SNEGSKA (reference sequence). This CDR3 region has 12 residues.